This note documents a single TCR beta chain sequence. Other DNA sequences within the sample encode an identical CDR3. Method: immunoSEQ multiplex PCR; TCRdb's copy keeps in-frame clones and lacks some. The repertoire holds about 1.1 million clones, with more than 75% as singletons. The data derive from a study of shared clonotypes between healthy human individuals. Looking at the study overall: The cohort comprised a couple of women and three men. Their ages spanned 18 to 49 years.

V shed 5 bases, J shed 2 bases, and the junction held 7 bases outside the gene matches. Looked up from germline, CDR1 is MNHEY and CDR2 is SVGAGI. There are 15 residues in the CDR3. Every donor was a Caucasian adult from Nashville, Tennessee. This chain joins TRBV6-5 and TRBJ2-3; 7 bases are shared with TRBD2. The sample was memory CD4+ T cells from PBMCs. The subset: CD45RA-negative fraction. This receptor was obtained from a man younger than 35 in good health. Some clones in this sample may be carry-over from other donors' samples. This CDR3 reads CASSLSSGFTDTQYF. Here the CDR3 DNA reads TGTGCCAGCAGTCTTTCTAGCGGTTTCACAGATACGCAGTATTTT.